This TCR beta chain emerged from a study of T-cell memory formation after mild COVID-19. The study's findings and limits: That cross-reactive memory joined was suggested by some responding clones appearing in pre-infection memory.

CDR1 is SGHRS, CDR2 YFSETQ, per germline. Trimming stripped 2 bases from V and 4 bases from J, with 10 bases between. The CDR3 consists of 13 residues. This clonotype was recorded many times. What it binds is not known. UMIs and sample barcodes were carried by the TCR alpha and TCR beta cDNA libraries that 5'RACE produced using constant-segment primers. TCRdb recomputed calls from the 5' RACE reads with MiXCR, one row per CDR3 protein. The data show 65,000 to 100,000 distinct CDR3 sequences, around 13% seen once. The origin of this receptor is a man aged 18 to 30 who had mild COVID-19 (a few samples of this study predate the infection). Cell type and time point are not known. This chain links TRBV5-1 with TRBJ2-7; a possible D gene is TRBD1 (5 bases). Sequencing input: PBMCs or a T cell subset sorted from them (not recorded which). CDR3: CASSFTGKYEQYF. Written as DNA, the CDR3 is TGCGCCAGCAGCTTCACAGGAAAGTACGAGCAGTACTTC.